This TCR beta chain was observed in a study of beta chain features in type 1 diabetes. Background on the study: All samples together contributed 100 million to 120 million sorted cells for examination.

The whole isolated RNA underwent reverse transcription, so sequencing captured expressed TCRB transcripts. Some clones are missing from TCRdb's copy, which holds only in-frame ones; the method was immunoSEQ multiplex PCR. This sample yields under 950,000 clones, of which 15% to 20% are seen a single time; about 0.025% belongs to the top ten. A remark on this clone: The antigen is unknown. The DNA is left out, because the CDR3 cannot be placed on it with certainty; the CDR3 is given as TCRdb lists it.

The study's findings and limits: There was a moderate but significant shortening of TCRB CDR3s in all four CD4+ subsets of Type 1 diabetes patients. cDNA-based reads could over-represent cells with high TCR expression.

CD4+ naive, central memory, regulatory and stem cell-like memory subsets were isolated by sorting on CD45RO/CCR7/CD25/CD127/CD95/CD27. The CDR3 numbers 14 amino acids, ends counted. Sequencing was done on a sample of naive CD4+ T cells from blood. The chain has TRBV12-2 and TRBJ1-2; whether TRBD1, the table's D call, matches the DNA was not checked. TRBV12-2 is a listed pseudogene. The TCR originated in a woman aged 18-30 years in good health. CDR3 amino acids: CASRWGTGNYGYTF.